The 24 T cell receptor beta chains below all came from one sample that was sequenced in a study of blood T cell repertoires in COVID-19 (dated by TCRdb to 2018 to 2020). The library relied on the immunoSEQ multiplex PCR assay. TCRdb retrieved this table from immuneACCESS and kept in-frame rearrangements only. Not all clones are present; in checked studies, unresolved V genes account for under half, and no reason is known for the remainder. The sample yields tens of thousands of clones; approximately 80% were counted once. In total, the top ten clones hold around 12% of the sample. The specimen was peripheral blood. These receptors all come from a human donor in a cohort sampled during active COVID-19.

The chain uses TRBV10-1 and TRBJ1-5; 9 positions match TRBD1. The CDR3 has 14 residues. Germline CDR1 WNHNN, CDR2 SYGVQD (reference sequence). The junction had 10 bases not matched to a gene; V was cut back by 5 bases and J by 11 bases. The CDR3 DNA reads TGCGCCAGCAGTTCCCCTCCCGACAGGGGGGCCCAGCATTTT. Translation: CASSSPPDRGAQHF.

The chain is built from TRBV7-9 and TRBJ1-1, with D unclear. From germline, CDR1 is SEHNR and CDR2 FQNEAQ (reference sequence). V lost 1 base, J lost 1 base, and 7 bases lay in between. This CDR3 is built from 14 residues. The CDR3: CASSLVSKNTEAFF. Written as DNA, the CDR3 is TGTGCCAGCAGCTTAGTTTCCAAGAACACTGAAGCTTTCTTT.

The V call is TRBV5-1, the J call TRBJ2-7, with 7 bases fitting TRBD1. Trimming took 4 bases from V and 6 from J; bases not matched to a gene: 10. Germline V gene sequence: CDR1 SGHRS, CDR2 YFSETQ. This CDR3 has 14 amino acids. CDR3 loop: CASSPPTGKAEQYF. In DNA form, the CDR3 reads TGCGCCAGCAGCCCACCGACAGGGAAGGCCGAGCAGTACTTC. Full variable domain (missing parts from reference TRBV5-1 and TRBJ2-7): KAGVTQTPRYLIKTRGQQVTLSCSPISGHRSVSWYQQTPGQGLQFLFEYFSETQRNKGNFPGRFSGRQFSNSRSEMNVSTLELGDSALYLCASSPPTGKAEQYFGPGTRLTVT.

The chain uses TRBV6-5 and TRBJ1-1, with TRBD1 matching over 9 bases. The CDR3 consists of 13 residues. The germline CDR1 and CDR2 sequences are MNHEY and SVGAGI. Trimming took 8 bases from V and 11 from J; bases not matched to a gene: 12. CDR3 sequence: CASLGQGTSGAFF. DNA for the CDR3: TGTGCCAGCCTAGGACAGGGGACTTCGGGGGCTTTCTTT.

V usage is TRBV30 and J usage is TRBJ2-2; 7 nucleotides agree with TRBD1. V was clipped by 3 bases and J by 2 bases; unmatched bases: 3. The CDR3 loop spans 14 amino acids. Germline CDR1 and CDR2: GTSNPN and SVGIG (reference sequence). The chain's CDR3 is CAWRTGYNTGELFF. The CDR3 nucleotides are TGTGCCTGGAGGACAGGGTACAACACCGGGGAGCTGTTTTTT.

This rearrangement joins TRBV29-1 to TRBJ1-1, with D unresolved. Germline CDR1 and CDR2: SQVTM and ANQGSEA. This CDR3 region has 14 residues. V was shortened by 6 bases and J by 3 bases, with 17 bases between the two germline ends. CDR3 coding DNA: TGCAGCGTCGGAGACCCAGGAGGGTACACTGAAGCTTTCTTT. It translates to CSVGDPGGYTEAFF.

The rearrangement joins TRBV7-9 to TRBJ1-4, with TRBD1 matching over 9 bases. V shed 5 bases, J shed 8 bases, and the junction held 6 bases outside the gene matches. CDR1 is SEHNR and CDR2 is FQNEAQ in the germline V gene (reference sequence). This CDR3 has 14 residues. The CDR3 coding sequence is TGTGCCAGCAGCCTACAGGGGGCATCCGAAAAACTGTTTTTT. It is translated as CASSLQGASEKLFF.

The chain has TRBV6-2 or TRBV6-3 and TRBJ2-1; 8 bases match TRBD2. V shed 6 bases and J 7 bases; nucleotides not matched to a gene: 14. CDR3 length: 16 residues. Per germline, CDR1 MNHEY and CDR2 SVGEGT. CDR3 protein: CASSQGGTRAWNEQFF. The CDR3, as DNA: TGTGCCAGCAGCCAAGGGGGGACTAGAGCCTGGAATGAGCAGTTCTTC.

The CDR3 DNA is TGCGCCAGCAGCCGCTCGACAGGTGGGTCAGGCTATGGCTACACCTTC. Translation: CASSRSTGGSGYGYTF. The V and J genes are TRBV4-3 and TRBJ1-2, with D possibly matching TRBD1 (6 bases). The CDR3 contains 16 residues. Germline assignment: CDR1 LGHNA and CDR2 YSLEER. With 4 bases removed from V and 4 bases from J, the gap between germline ends came to 19 bases.

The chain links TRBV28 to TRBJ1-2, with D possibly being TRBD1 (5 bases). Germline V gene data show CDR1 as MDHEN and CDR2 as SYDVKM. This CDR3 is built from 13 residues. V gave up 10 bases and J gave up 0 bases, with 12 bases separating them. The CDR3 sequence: CAIRQTPNYGYTF. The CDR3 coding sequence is TGTGCCATAAGACAGACACCTAACTATGGCTACACCTTC.

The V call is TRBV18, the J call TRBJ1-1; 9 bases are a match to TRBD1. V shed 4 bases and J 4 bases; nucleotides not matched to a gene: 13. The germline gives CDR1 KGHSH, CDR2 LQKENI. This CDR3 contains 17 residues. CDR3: CASSRQFARTGVTEAFF. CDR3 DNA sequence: TGTGCCAGCTCACGACAATTCGCCCGGACAGGGGTCACTGAAGCTTTCTTT.

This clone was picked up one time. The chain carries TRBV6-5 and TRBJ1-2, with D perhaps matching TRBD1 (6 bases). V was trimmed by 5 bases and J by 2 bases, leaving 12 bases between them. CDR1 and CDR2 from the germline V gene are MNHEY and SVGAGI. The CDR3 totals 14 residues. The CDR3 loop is CASSRPQGNYGYTF. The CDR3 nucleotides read TGTGCCAGCAGTCGCCCCCAGGGGAACTATGGCTACACCTTC.

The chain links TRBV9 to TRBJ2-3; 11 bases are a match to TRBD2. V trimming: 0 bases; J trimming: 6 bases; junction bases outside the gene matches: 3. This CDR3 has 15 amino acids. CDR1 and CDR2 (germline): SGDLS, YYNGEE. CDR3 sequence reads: CASSVELAGADTQYF. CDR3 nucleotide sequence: TGTGCCAGCAGCGTAGAACTAGCGGGAGCGGATACGCAGTATTTT.

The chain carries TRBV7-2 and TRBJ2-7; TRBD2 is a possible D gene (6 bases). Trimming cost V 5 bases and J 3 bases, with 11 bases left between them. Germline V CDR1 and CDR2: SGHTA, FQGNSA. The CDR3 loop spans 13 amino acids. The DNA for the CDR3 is TGTGCCAGCAGCCACGGGAGTAACTACGAGCAGTACGTC. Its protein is CASSHGSNYEQYV.

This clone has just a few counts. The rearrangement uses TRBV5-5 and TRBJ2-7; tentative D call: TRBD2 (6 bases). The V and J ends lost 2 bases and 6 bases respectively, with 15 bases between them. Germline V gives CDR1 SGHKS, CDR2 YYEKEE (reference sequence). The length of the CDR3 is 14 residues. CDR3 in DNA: TGTGCCAGCAGCTTCGAGGGACTCCGAACCGAGCAGTACGTC. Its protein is CASSFEGLRTEQYV.

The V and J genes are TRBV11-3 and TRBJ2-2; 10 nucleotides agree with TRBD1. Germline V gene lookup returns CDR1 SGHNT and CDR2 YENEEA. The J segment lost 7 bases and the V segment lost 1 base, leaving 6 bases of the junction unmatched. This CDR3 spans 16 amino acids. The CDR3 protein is CASSLGGQGELGELFF. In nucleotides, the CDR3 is TGTGCCAGCAGCTTAGGTGGACAGGGGGAACTCGGGGAGCTGTTTTTT.

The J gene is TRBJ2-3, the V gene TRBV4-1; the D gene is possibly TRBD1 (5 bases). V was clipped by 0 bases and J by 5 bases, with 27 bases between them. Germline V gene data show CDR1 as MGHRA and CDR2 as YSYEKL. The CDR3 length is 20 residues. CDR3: CASSQELSRNSGSWRDTQYF. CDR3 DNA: TGCGCCAGCAGCCAAGAACTATCCCGAAACTCAGGGTCATGGCGAGATACGCAGTATTTT.

The CDR3 DNA reads TGCGCCAGCAGCTTGGCCGACCGGGAGGTCAATGAGCAGTTCTTC. Protein product: CASSLADREVNEQFF. The V and J genes are TRBV5-1 and TRBJ2-1, with TRBD2 matching 7 bases. J lost 6 bases, V lost 0 bases, and 6 bases had no gene match. Germline loops: CDR1 SGHRS, CDR2 YFSETQ. This CDR3 is 15 amino acids long.

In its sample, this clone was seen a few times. CDR3 in DNA: TGCAGCGCCCGGGGCGGGACAGGGGCCCAAGAGACCCAGTACTTC. Translation gives CSARGGTGAQETQYF. The chain is built from TRBV29-1 and TRBJ2-5; TRBD1 aligns across 10 bases. This CDR3 is built from 15 residues. With 7 bases clipped from V and 1 base from J, the junction kept 9 bases outside the gene matches. The germline V gene encodes CDR1 SQVTM and CDR2 ANQGSEA.

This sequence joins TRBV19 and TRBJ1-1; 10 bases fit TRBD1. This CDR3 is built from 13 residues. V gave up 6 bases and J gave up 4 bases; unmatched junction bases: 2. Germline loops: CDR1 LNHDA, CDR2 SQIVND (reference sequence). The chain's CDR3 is CASRRQGATEAFF. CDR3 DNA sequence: TGTGCCAGTAGAAGACAGGGGGCCACTGAAGCTTTCTTT.

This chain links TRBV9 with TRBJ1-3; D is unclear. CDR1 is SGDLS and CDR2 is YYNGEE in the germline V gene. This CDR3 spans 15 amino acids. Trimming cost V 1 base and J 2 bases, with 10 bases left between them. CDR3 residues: CASSVSPPPGNTIYF. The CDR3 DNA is TGTGCCAGCAGCGTATCTCCCCCCCCTGGAAACACCATATATTTT.

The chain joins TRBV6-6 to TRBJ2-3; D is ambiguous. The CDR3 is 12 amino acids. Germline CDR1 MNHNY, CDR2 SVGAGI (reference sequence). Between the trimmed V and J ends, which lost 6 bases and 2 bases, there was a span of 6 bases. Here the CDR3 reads CASSLSTDTQYF. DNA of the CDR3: TGTGCCAGCAGCTTATCCACAGATACGCAGTATTTT.

The CDR3 sequence is CASSPRTGANTEAFF. CDR3 nucleotide sequence: TGTGCCAGCTCACCGCGGACAGGGGCGAACACTGAAGCTTTCTTT. The genes are TRBV18 and TRBJ1-1; TRBD1 agrees at 9 bases. Germline CDR1 is KGHSH and CDR2 is LQKENI. V shed 3 bases, J shed 1 base, and the junction held 3 bases outside the gene matches. The CDR3 contains 15 residues. Full variable domain (missing parts from reference TRBV18 and TRBJ1-1): NAGVMQNPRHLVRRRGQEARLRCSPMKGHSHVYWYRQLPEEGLKFMVYLQKENIIDESGMPKERFSAEFPKEGPSILRIQQVVRGDSAAYFCASSPRTGANTEAFFGQGTRLTVV.

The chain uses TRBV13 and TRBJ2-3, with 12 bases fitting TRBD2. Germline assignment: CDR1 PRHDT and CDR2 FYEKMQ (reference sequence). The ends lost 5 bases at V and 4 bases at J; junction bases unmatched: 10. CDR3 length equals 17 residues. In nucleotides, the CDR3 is TGTGCCAGCAGCGACCGACTAGCGGGAGTGGGGGCAGATACGCAGTATTTT. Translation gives CASSDRLAGVGADTQYF.